The clone carrying this T cell receptor (beta chain) was observed a handful of times. The data derive from a study of T cells after yellow fever vaccination. This CDR3 region has 17 residues. Germline CDR1 is SGHNT and CDR2 is YYREEE (reference sequence). Trimming pared 5 bases from V and 4 bases from J, leaving 19 bases between. 5'RACE template switching produced TCR cDNA carrying a universal primer site and UMIs. TCRdb reprocessed the 5' RACE reads with MiXCR, giving one entry per CDR3 protein. Of about 300,000 distinct CDR3 sequences in the sample, around 4.1% were seen once. The chain combines TRBV5-4 with TRBJ1-6; possible D gene TRBD1, 6 bases. Sample: PBMCs, taken 5 days after the yellow fever booster vaccination. This clonotype was obtained from a man younger than 30 who received the YFV17D yellow fever vaccine. CDR3 DNA sequence: TGTGCCAGCAGAAGGCAGGGGTCCCGGGGGTATAATTCACCCCTCCACTTT. This translates into CASRRQGSRGYNSPLHF. Supplemented by reference TRBV5-4 and TRBJ1-6, the full variable domain reads ETGVTQSPTHLIKTRGQQVTLRCSSQSGHNTVSWYQQALGQGPQFIFQYYREEENGRGNFPPRFSGLQFPNYSSELNVNALELDDSALYLCASRRQGSRGYNSPLHFGNGTRLTVT.